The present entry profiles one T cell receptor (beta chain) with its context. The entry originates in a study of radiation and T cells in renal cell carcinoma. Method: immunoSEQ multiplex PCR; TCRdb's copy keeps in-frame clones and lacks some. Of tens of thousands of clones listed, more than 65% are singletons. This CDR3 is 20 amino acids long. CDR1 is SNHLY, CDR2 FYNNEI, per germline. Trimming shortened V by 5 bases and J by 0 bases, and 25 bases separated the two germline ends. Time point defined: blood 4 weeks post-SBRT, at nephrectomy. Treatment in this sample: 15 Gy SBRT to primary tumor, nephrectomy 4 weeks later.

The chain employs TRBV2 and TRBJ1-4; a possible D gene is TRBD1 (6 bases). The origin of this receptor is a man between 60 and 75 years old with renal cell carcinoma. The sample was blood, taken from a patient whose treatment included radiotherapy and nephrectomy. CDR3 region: CASSPPLHYRVLTTNEKLFF. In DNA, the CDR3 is TGTGCCAGCAGTCCGCCTCTACACTACAGGGTGCTCACAACTAATGAAAAACTGTTTTTT. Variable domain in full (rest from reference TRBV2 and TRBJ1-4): EPEVTQTPSHQVTQMGQEVILRCVPISNHLYFYWYRQILGQKVEFLVSFYNNEISEKSEIFDDQFSVERPDGSNFTLKIRSTKLEDSAMYFCASSPPLHYRVLTTNEKLFFGSGTQLSVL.